Following are 19 T cell receptor beta chains from one sample sequenced in a study of long-term antiretroviral therapy in people with HIV. The libraries were made with immunoSEQ v3.0 at survey level. Data came from immunoSEQ multiplex PCR; TCRdb stores just in-frame clones and leaves some out. The data hold around 30,000 clones, with 70% to 90% observed a single time. The sequencing used unsorted PBMCs, collected 1.1 years after starting antiretroviral therapy. The receptors were sampled from a man aged 18 to 30 with HIV.

The genes are TRBV5-1 and TRBJ2-2; no definite D call. Germline-derived CDR1 and CDR2 are SGHRS and YFSETQ. Trimming took off 4 bases at V and 2 bases at J, with 9 bases between the two ends. CDR3 size: 14 residues. CDR3 sequence (DNA): TGCGCCAGCAGCGAGGAAGGAAACACCGGGGAGCTGTTTTTT. Encoded protein: CASSEEGNTGELFF.

The V gene is TRBV2, the J gene TRBJ1-2; 9 bases line up with TRBD1. The junction had 12 bases not matched to a gene; V was cut back by 4 bases and J by 3 bases. Looked up from germline, CDR1 is SNHLY and CDR2 is FYNNEI. The CDR3 runs 17 residues. CDR3 sequence (DNA): TGTGCCAGCAGTGCCATAGGCAGGGGACAGGGAGACTATGGCTACACCTTC. It translates to CASSAIGRGQGDYGYTF. Looking up the rest from reference TRBV2 and TRBJ1-2 gives the full variable domain: EPEVTQTPSHQVTQMGQEVILRCVPISNHLYFYWYRQILGQKVEFLVSFYNNEISEKSEIFDDQFSVERPDGSNFTLKIRSTKLEDSAMYFCASSAIGRGQGDYGYTFGSGTRLTVV.

The chain is built from TRBV2 and TRBJ2-7; D is tentatively TRBD1 or TRBD2 (5 bases each). The CDR3 is made up of 14 amino acids. The germline V gene encodes CDR1 SNHLY and CDR2 FYNNEI. V was shortened by 3 bases and J by 4 bases, with 13 bases between the two germline ends. CDR3 nucleotides: TGTGCCAGCAGTGATCCGGGACGGAATTACGAGCAGTACTTC. Its protein is CASSDPGRNYEQYF.

The chain recombines TRBV7-6 with TRBJ2-3; tentatively, D is TRBD1 (6 bases). CDR1 is SGHVS and CDR2 is FNYEAQ in the germline V gene. The CDR3 consists of 14 residues. Trimming left V 4 bases short and J 4 bases short, with 12 bases between. CDR3 coding DNA: TGTGCCAGCAGCTCAGGGACATATTCAGATACGCAGTATTTT. Its translation: CASSSGTYSDTQYF.

The CDR3 sequence: CASSARQAGEQYF. The CDR3 DNA reads TGTGCCAGCAGCGCCCGACAGGCGGGGGAGCAGTACTTC. The chain recombines TRBV7-2 with TRBJ2-7; perhaps D is TRBD1 or TRBD2 (6 bases each). The CDR3 spans 13 residues. With 5 bases removed from V and 7 bases from J, the gap between germline ends came to 15 bases. Germline V gene data show CDR1 as SGHTA and CDR2 as FQGNSA.

The genes are TRBV5-6 and TRBJ1-5; tentative D call: TRBD1 (6 bases). Trimming stripped 0 bases from V and 3 bases from J, with 16 bases between. Looked up from germline, CDR1 is SGHDT and CDR2 is YYEEEE. The CDR3 extends over 17 amino acids. The CDR3 protein is CASSLARGVLNNQPQHF. CDR3 in DNA: TGTGCCAGCAGCTTGGCCAGGGGTGTTCTTAACAATCAGCCCCAGCATTTT.

The chain is built from TRBV6-5 and TRBJ1-5; D unresolved. CDR3 length: 13 residues. V gave up 6 bases and J gave up 6 bases, with 12 bases separating them. The germline gives CDR1 MNHEY, CDR2 SVGAGI. CDR3 protein: CASSAGRPQPQHF. The CDR3 DNA reads TGTGCCAGCAGCGCGGGCCGTCCTCAGCCCCAGCATTTT.

The V call is TRBV7-9, the J call TRBJ1-1, with D perhaps matching TRBD1 (6 bases). The ends were cut back, 5 bases at V and 4 bases at J, with 17 bases in the middle. There are 15 residues in the CDR3. Germline V gene data show CDR1 as SEHNR and CDR2 as FQNEAQ (reference sequence). CDR3 sequence (DNA): TGTGCCAGCAGCCCCCTCGGGAGGGGGGCCACTGAAGCTTTCTTT. Translated: CASSPLGRGATEAFF.

The J gene is TRBJ2-1, the V gene TRBV20-1, with a possible D match to TRBD2 (5 bases). This CDR3 is built from 11 residues. Deletions cut 4 bases from V and 10 bases from J, with 11 bases between. CDR1 is DFQATT, CDR2 SNEGSKA, per germline (reference sequence). The CDR3 DNA is TGCAGTGCTACTTTACCGGGAGAGCAGTTCTTC. This codes for CSATLPGEQFF.

The chain has TRBV21-1 and TRBJ2-7; the DNA was not compared with TRBD2, the D call given in the table. TRBV21-1 is a listed pseudogene. This CDR3 region has 13 residues. The CDR3 loop reads CACAGNSAYEQYF. DNA for the CDR3: TGTGCCTGCGCGGGGAATAGCGCGTACGAGCAGTACTTC.

The J gene is TRBJ2-5, the V gene TRBV19, with D tentatively TRBD2 (6 bases). There are 12 residues in the CDR3. V lost 5 bases and J 4 bases, leaving 8 bases between the germline ends. Germline CDR1 and CDR2: LNHDA and SQIVND (reference sequence). CDR3: CASSPGGETQYF. CDR3 sequence (DNA): TGTGCCAGTAGTCCCGGGGGAGAGACCCAGTACTTC.

The chain couples TRBV6-4 to TRBJ2-1; 10 bases line up with TRBD2. V shed 5 bases and J 8 bases; nucleotides not matched to a gene: 6. From germline, CDR1 is MRHNA and CDR2 SNTAGT. CDR3 size: 14 residues. The CDR3 DNA reads TGTGCCAGCAGTCAGCGGGGGGGCAGCGATGAGCAGTTCTTC. Protein: CASSQRGGSDEQFF.

This rearrangement joins TRBV5-6 to TRBJ1-2, with D uncertain. Germline lookup yields CDR1 SGHDT and CDR2 YYEEEE. This CDR3 region has 14 residues. The V gene lost 5 bases and the J gene lost 4 bases, with 15 bases spanning the gap. For the CDR3, the DNA is TGTGCCAGCAGTCTACTCGACGGCACCTATGGCTACACCTTC. This encodes CASSLLDGTYGYTF.

The V call is TRBV7-2, the J call TRBJ2-3; TRBD2 agrees at 8 bases. CDR1 and CDR2 (germline): SGHTA, FQGNSA. CDR3 length: 16 amino acids. V lost 5 bases and J lost 0; bases outside the gene matches: 7. The CDR3 is CASSAHPSGSTDTQYF. CDR3 nucleotide sequence: TGTGCCAGCAGCGCACACCCTAGCGGGAGCACAGATACGCAGTATTTT.

The gene calls are TRBV7-2 and TRBJ2-3; 7 bases align to TRBD2. The CDR3 covers 15 residues. Germline trimming cut 4 bases from V and 6 bases from J; bases unmatched to any gene: 10. Germline assignment: CDR1 SGHTA and CDR2 FQGNSA. CDR3 region: CASSSWGGHGDTQYF. CDR3 coding DNA: TGTGCCAGCAGCTCCTGGGGAGGGCATGGGGATACGCAGTATTTT.

This chain uses TRBV9 with TRBJ1-2; unclear D gene. The CDR3 length is 14 residues. The V end was cut by 1 base, the J end by 2 bases, with 9 bases between. CDR1 is SGDLS and CDR2 is YYNGEE in the germline V gene. CDR3 DNA: TGTGCCAGCAGCGTAAGTGGAGGGAACTATGGCTACACCTTC. Translated, it gives CASSVSGGNYGYTF.

The V gene is TRBV5-1, the J gene TRBJ2-6, with no clear D. V lost 1 base to trimming and J lost 4 bases, with 9 bases between them. The CDR3 runs 15 residues. CDR1 and CDR2 (germline): SGHRS, YFSETQ. The CDR3 region is CASSLYGTGANVLTF. In DNA form, the CDR3 reads TGCGCCAGCAGCTTGTATGGTACCGGGGCCAACGTCCTGACTTTC.

The chain links TRBV27 to TRBJ1-2; D is ambiguous. Per the germline V gene, CDR1 is MNHEY and CDR2 is SMNVEV (reference sequence). The ends were cut back, 5 bases at V and 0 bases at J, with 13 bases in the middle. The CDR3 spans 15 residues. The CDR3: CASSPQGRPNYGYTF. DNA for the CDR3: TGTGCCAGCAGTCCGCAAGGACGGCCTAACTATGGCTACACCTTC.

The V and J genes are TRBV6-5 and TRBJ2-1, with 8 bases aligning to TRBD2. The trim removed 5 bases at V and 4 bases at J, leaving 7 bases unmatched. Per the germline V gene, CDR1 is MNHEY and CDR2 is SVGAGI. CDR3 size: 15 residues. In DNA form, the CDR3 reads TGTGCCAGCAGTACGAGCGGGGGAGGATACAATGAGCAGTTCTTC. Protein product: CASSTSGGGYNEQFF.